A selection of T cell receptor beta chains follows, all from one sample in a study of post-analysis software for immune sequencing data. One entry per CDR3 protein, called by TCRdb with MiXCR from the PCR reads. The table lists 400,000 to 500,000 distinct CDR3 sequences, approximately 39% of them singletons. Material for sequencing was blood. Receptor source: a girl aged 2 to 9 with multiple sclerosis. CDR3s include the opening cysteine and the closing phenylalanine or tryptophan. The order of the fields is V gene, CDR3 protein.

TRBV7-6 | CASNLRGFWTGFNEQYF
TRBV5-1 | CASSPLAEYNEQFF
TRBV20-1 | CSARSGGETQYF
TRBV5-1 | CASSLGTEYEQYF
TRBV25-1 | CASRDSRRYSEQFF
TRBV20-1 | CSAKRGGDTQYF
TRBV29-1 | CSVEDTYGCTF
TRBV20-1 | CSASIGTVNQPQHF
TRBV6-5 | CASRPTGIPFHGYTF
TRBV3-1 | CASSHYGQGGGELFF
TRBV7-3 | CASSLTQGARYEQYF
TRBV5-1 | CASSPQPSTSGPYNEQFF
TRBV4-1 | CASSQVPGWSLHFGNGTNVLTF
TRBV30 | CAWIGPLATDTQYF
TRBV28 | CASSLGGGAAKNIQYF
TRBV5-1 | CASSLSPGPYEQYF
TRBV5-4 | CASSLDRGRSGNEQYF
TRBV7-9 | CTSSPWTGWDTEAFF
TRBV20-1 | CSARPLRDRSYNEQFF
TRBV29-1 | CSVEWLTGRSTNEKLFF
TRBV4-3 | CASSQRASGIGNTGELFF